A single sample is the source of the 20 T cell receptor beta chains below, sequenced in a study of T cells in Graves' hyperthyroidism and ophthalmopathy (dated by TCRdb to between 2019 and 2020). The protocol used for the library was multiplex PCR. The sample was run on an Illumina HiSeq 2000. TCR beta CDR3 regions were amplified from RNA transcripts. The first round of RT-PCR for the TCR CDR3 was performed with the HTBI primer set and the Qiagen OneStep RT-PCR kit. TCRdb reran the public reads through fastp at Q25 and MiXCR, keeping productive beta chains. Duplicate CDR3 protein sequences are folded into a single record with the most common DNA and genes. The sample table shows about 400,000 distinct CDR3 sequences, and roughly 15% are seen once. The ten top clones hold less than 6.5% of the sample. Sequencing was performed on blood. These receptors were obtained from a woman between 18 and 29 years old with Graves' hyperthyroidism.

This clonotype has ten or more counts. This chain uses TRBV30 with TRBJ2-2; 9 nucleotides agree with TRBD2. CDR3 size: 14 residues. J was trimmed by 6 bases and V by 2 bases; bases with no gene match: 4. The V gene's germline CDR1 is GTSNPN and CDR2 SVGIG (reference sequence). CDR3 loop: CAWSLAGASGELFF. The CDR3 bases are TGTGCCTGGAGTTTAGCGGGAGCGTCCGGGGAGCTGTTTTTT.

The gene calls are TRBV2 and TRBJ2-4, with TRBD1 as a possible D gene (6 bases). The V end was cut by 7 bases, the J end by 9 bases, with 13 bases between. CDR1 is SNHLY and CDR2 is FYNNEI in the germline V gene. The CDR3 runs to 12 residues. Here the CDR3 DNA reads TGTGCCAGCACCGGACAGTATACCATTCAGTACTTC. This translates into CASTGQYTIQYF.

This clonotype was observed at least ten times. The gene calls are TRBV28 and TRBJ1-2, with 10 positions matching TRBD1. CDR3 size: 14 residues. V was clipped by 10 bases and J by 8 bases; unmatched bases: 13. Germline loops: CDR1 MDHEN, CDR2 SYDVKM. Written as DNA, the CDR3 is TGTGCCATAAAGTCCGGGACAGGGGTATGGGGCTACACCTTC. Encoded protein: CAIKSGTGVWGYTF.

V usage is TRBV12-3 or TRBV12-4 and J usage is TRBJ2-1; 11 nucleotides match TRBD2. This CDR3 has 16 amino acids. V shed 6 bases and J 7 bases; nucleotides not matched to a gene: 11. CDR3 loop: CASSDTRASGRNEQFF. The CDR3 DNA reads as TGTGCCAGCAGCGACACTCGGGCTAGCGGGAGGAATGAGCAGTTCTTC.

This clonotype was observed at least ten times. This rearrangement joins TRBV5-1 to TRBJ1-1; D is uncertain. The CDR3 sequence is 13 residues long. Germline V gene lookup returns CDR1 SGHRS and CDR2 YFSETQ. Trimming cost V 6 bases and J 4 bases, with 13 bases left between them. The CDR3 DNA reads as TGCGCCAGCATGACCTCCGGGTCCACTGAAGCTTTCTTT. Translation: CASMTSGSTEAFF. The variable domain in full, with the rest retrieved from reference TRBV5-1 and TRBJ1-1, is KAGVTQTPRYLIKTRGQQVTLSCSPISGHRSVSWYQQTPGQGLQFLFEYFSETQRNKGNFPGRFSGRQFSNSRSEMNVSTLELGDSALYLCASMTSGSTEAFFGQGTRLTVV.

This clonotype has a handful of counts. This sequence joins TRBV20-1 and TRBJ1-2; no clear D. This CDR3 is built from 14 residues. Trimming removed 0 bases at V and 3 bases at J, with 11 bases between. In germline, CDR1 is DFQATT, CDR2 SNEGSKA (reference sequence). CDR3 sequence (DNA): TGCAGTGCTAGAGATTTAGGGAGGGACTATGGCTACACCTTC. Translating gives CSARDLGRDYGYTF.

The chain combines TRBV20-1 with TRBJ2-7; D gene uncertain. The CDR3 totals 13 residues. CDR1 and CDR2 (germline): DFQATT, SNEGSKA (reference sequence). V was clipped by 3 bases and J by 0 bases, with 9 bases between them. CDR3 sequence reads: CSARPRSSYEQYF. The CDR3 coding sequence is TGCAGTGCTAGGCCCAGGAGCTCCTACGAGCAGTACTTC.

V is TRBV18 and J is TRBJ2-5, with TRBD1 matching over 8 bases. The CDR3 runs 14 residues. V shed 8 bases and J 2 bases; nucleotides not matched to a gene: 7. Germline loops: CDR1 KGHSH, CDR2 LQKENI. The CDR3 nucleotides are TGTGCCAGCGGGACAGGATCCCTACAAGAGACCCAGTACTTC. It is translated as CASGTGSLQETQYF.

This clonotype was detected ten times or more. The rearrangement joins TRBV29-1 to TRBJ2-7; 8 nucleotides align to TRBD1. Germline lookup yields CDR1 SQVTM and CDR2 ANQGSEA. The length of the CDR3 is 12 residues. J was trimmed by 1 base and V by 4 bases; bases with no gene match: 0. CDR3 loop: CSVGDRSYEQYF. The CDR3 DNA reads as TGCAGCGTTGGGGACAGGTCCTACGAGCAGTACTTC.

The table lists this clonotype with many counts. The chain employs TRBV27 and TRBJ1-5; 9 bases line up with TRBD1. This CDR3 is built from 13 residues. CDR1 is MNHEY and CDR2 is SMNVEV in the germline V gene (reference sequence). V dropped 5 bases and J dropped 6; count of bases not matched to a gene: 2. The DNA of the CDR3 is TGTGCCAGCAGTGACAGGGGGACTCAGCCCCAGCATTTT. The encoded protein is CASSDRGTQPQHF.

This clonotype was counted at least ten times. CDR3 nucleotides: TGCAGTCCACTAGGGGGGGGTGGGACAGATACGCAGTATTTT. Translating it yields CSPLGGGGTDTQYF. The V gene is TRBV20-1, the J gene TRBJ2-3; a weak D match, TRBD2 (7 bases). With 8 bases removed from V and 3 bases from J, the gap between germline ends came to 18 bases. CDR1 is DFQATT and CDR2 is SNEGSKA in the germline V gene (reference sequence). This CDR3 comprises 14 residues.

This clonotype has more than one count but fewer than ten. The rearrangement uses TRBV7-2 and TRBJ1-5; perhaps TRBD1 as D (5 bases). V was trimmed by 8 bases and J by 6 bases, leaving 20 bases between them. CDR1 is SGHTA and CDR2 is FQGNSA in the germline V gene. This CDR3 spans 15 amino acids. Here the CDR3 DNA reads TGTGCCAGCGTTCTCCGGGCAGGGAGTACTCAGCCCCAGCATTTT. It is translated as CASVLRAGSTQPQHF. Supplemented by reference TRBV7-2 and TRBJ1-5, the full variable domain reads GAGVSQSPSNKVTEKGKDVELRCDPISGHTALYWYRQSLGQGLEFLIYFQGNSAPDKSGLPSDRFSAERTGGSVSTLTIQRTQQEDSAVYLCASVLRAGSTQPQHFGDGTRLSIL.

The chain has TRBV4-1 and TRBJ1-2; TRBD1 is a possible D gene (6 bases). CDR3 size: 16 residues. V was cut by 0 bases and J by 8 bases, with 19 bases left in between. Germline V gene data show CDR1 as MGHRA and CDR2 as YSYEKL. This CDR3 reads CASSQEFPPGASGYTF. Here the CDR3 DNA reads TGCGCCAGCAGCCAAGAATTCCCCCCGGGGGCGTCGGGCTACACCTTC.

This clonotype was seen many times. V gene TRBV7-8 combines with J gene TRBJ1-6; D is undetermined. V dropped 4 bases and J dropped 16 bases, with 14 bases sitting between them. The CDR3 runs to 12 residues. Looked up from germline, CDR1 is SGHVS and CDR2 is FQNEAQ. CDR3 bases: TGTGCCAGCAGCTCCGGATGGGTCTCGCTCCACTTT. As protein: CASSSGWVSLHF.

Many counts were recorded for this clonotype. CDR3 bases: TGTGCCAGCAGCTTACAACCGTTAATGAACACTGAAGCTTTCTTT. Residues: CASSLQPLMNTEAFF. The gene calls are TRBV7-2 and TRBJ1-1; D remains unclear. Deletions cut 2 bases from V and 0 bases from J, with 10 bases between. The CDR3 extends over 15 amino acids. Germline CDR1 and CDR2: SGHTA and FQGNSA.

This clonotype occurred a few times. The gene calls are TRBV6-1 and TRBJ1-3; no clear D. With 3 bases removed from V and 4 bases from J, the gap between germline ends came to 10 bases. Germline CDR1 is MNHNS and CDR2 is SASEGT. The CDR3 runs 14 residues. For the CDR3, the DNA is TGTGCCAGCAGTGATTCTTGGTCGGGAAACACCATATATTTT. Its translation: CASSDSWSGNTIYF.

This clonotype was seen many times. The chain employs TRBV30 and TRBJ1-1; possible D gene TRBD1, 5 bases. The V gene's germline CDR1 is GTSNPN and CDR2 SVGIG (reference sequence). This CDR3 region has 14 residues. V lost 0 bases to trimming and J lost 4 bases, with 12 bases between them. In DNA, the CDR3 is TGTGCCTGGAGTGTTGGGGGTCTTCGCACTGAAGCTTTCTTT. Residues: CAWSVGGLRTEAFF. Drawing the rest from reference TRBV30 and TRBJ1-1, the complete variable domain is SQTIHQWPATLVQPVGSPLSLECTVEGTSNPNLYWYRQAAGRGLQLLFYSVGIGQISSEVPQNLSASRPQDRQFILSSKKLLLSDSGFYLCAWSVGGLRTEAFFGQGTRLTVV.

J is TRBJ2-7 and V is TRBV20-1; D may be TRBD1 (5 bases). Trimming took off 1 base at V and 2 bases at J, with 18 bases between the two ends. Germline CDR1 and CDR2: DFQATT and SNEGSKA (reference sequence). There are 16 residues in the CDR3. The CDR3 DNA is TGCAGTGCTAGAGTCCTCGATTCAGTGACAGCCTACGAGCAGTACTTC. Translation: CSARVLDSVTAYEQYF.

V and J are TRBV30 and TRBJ1-6; D not resolved. Germline-derived CDR1 and CDR2 are GTSNPN and SVGIG (reference sequence). The CDR3 runs 13 residues. V was trimmed by 4 bases and J by 10 bases, leaving 14 bases between them. CDR3 loop: CAWNGIPGSPLHF. CDR3 nucleotide sequence: TGTGCCTGGAACGGGATTCCGGGATCACCCCTCCACTTT. The whole variable domain, remainder taken from reference TRBV30 and TRBJ1-6, is SQTIHQWPATLVQPVGSPLSLECTVEGTSNPNLYWYRQAAGRGLQLLFYSVGIGQISSEVPQNLSASRPQDRQFILSSKKLLLSDSGFYLCAWNGIPGSPLHFGNGTRLTVT.

This sequence joins TRBV11-2 and TRBJ2-3; 15 bases are shared with TRBD2. V gave up 5 bases and J gave up 4 bases; unmatched junction bases: 7. Germline lookup yields CDR1 SGHAT and CDR2 FQNNGV. The CDR3 is 17 amino acids. CDR3 bases: TGTGCCAGCAGCGACGGGACTAGCGGGAGGAGGGCAGATACGCAGTATTTT. Encoded protein: CASSDGTSGRRADTQYF.